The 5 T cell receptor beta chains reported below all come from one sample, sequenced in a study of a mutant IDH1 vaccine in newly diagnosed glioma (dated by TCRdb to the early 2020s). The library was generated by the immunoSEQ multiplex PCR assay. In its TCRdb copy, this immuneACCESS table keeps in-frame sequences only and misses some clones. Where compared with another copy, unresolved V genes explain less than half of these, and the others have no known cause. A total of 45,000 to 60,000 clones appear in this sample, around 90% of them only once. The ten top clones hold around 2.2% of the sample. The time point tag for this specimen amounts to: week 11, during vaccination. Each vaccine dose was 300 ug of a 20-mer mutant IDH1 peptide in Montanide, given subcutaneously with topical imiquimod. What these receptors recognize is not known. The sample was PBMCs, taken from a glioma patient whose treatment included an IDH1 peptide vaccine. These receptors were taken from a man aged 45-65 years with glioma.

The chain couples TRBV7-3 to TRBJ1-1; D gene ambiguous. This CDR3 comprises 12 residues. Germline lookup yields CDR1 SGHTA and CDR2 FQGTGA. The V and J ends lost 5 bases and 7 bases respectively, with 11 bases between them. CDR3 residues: CASSATGVEAFF. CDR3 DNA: TGTGCCAGCAGCGCCACCGGCGTTGAAGCTTTCTTT.

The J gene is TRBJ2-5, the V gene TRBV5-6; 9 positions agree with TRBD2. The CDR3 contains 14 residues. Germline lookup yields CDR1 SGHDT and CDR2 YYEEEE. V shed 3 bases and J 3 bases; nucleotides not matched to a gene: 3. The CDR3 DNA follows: TGTGCCAGCAGCTCGGGACTAGCTAAAGAGACCCAGTACTTC. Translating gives CASSSGLAKETQYF.

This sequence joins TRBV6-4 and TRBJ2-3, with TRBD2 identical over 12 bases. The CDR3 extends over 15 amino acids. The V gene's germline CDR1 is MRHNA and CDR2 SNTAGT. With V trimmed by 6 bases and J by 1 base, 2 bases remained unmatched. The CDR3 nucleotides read TGTGCCAGCAGCAGGACTAGCGGGGGCACAGATACGCAGTATTTT. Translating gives CASSRTSGGTDTQYF.

The CDR3 bases are TGTGCCAGCAGCCACAGGGTTGCCGGAAACACCATATATTTT. This codes for CASSHRVAGNTIYF. V and J are TRBV7-9 and TRBJ1-3; weak D call: TRBD1 (6 bases). CDR1 SEHNR and CDR2 FQNEAQ come from the germline V gene (reference sequence). V was pared by 5 bases and J by 4 bases, with 12 bases between. CDR3 size: 14 residues. Drawing the rest from reference TRBV7-9 and TRBJ1-3, the complete variable domain is DTGVSQNPRHKITKRGQNVTFRCDPISEHNRLYWYRQTLGQGPEFLTYFQNEAQLEKSRLLSDRFSAERPKGSFSTLEIQRTEQGDSAMYLCASSHRVAGNTIYFGEGSWLTVV.

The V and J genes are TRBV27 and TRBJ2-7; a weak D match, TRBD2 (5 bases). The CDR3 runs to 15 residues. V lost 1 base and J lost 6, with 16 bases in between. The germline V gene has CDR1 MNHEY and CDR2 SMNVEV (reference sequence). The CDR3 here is CASSLFPVAGGEQYF. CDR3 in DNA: TGTGCCAGCAGTTTATTTCCCGTGGCGGGCGGCGAGCAGTACTTC.